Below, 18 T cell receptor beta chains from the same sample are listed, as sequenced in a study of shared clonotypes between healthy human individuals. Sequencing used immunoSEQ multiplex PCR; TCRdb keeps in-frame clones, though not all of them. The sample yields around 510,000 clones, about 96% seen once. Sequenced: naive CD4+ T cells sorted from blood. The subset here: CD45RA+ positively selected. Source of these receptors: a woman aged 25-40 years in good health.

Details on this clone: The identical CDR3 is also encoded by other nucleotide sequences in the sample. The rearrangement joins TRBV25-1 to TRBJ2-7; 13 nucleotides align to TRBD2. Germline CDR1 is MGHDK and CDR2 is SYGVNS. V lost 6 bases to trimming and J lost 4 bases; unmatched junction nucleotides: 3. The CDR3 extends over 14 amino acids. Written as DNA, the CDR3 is TGTGCCAGCAGGGGACTAGCGGGGACATACGAGCAGTACTTC. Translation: CASRGLAGTYEQYF.

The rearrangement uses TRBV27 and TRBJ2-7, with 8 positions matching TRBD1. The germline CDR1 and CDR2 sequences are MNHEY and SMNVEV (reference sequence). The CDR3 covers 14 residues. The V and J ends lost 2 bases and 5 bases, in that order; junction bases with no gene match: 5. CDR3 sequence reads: CASSLHRGLNEQYF. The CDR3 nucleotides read TGTGCCAGCAGTTTACACAGGGGGTTAAACGAGCAGTACTTC.

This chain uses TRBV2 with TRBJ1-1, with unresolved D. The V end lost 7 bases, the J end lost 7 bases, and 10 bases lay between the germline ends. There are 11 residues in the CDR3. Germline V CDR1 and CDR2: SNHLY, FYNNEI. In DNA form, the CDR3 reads TGTGCCAGCAAAGATTATGGTGAAGCTTTCTTT. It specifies CASKDYGEAFF.

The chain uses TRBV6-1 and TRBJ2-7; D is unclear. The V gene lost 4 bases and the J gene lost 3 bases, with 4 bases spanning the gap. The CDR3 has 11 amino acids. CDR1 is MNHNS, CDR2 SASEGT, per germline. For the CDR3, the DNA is TGTGCCAGCAGTGCACACTACGAGCAGTACTTC. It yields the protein CASSAHYEQYF.

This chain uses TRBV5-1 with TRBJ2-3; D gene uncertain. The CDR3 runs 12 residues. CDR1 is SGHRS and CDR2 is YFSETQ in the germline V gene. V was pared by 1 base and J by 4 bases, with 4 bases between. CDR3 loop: CASSLPADTQYF. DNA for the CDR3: TGCGCCAGCAGCTTGCCGGCAGATACGCAGTATTTT. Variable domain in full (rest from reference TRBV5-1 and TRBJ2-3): KAGVTQTPRYLIKTRGQQVTLSCSPISGHRSVSWYQQTPGQGLQFLFEYFSETQRNKGNFPGRFSGRQFSNSRSEMNVSTLELGDSALYLCASSLPADTQYFGPGTRLTVL.

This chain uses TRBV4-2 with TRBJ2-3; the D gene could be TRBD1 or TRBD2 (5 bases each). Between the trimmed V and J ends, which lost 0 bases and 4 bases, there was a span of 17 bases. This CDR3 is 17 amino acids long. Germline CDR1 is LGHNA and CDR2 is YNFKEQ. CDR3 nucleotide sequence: TGTGCCAGCAGCCAAGATAGGGGACCTGCCACATCAGATACGCAGTATTTT. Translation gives CASSQDRGPATSDTQYF.

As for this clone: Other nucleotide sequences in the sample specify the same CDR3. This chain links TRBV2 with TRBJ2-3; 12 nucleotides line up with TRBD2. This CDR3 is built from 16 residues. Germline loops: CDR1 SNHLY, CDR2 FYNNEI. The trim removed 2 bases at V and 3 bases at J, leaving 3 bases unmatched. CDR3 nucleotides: TGTGCCAGCAGTGAAAGACTAGCGGGAGTAACAGATACGCAGTATTTT. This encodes CASSERLAGVTDTQYF. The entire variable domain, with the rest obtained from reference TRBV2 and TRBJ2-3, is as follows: EPEVTQTPSHQVTQMGQEVILRCVPISNHLYFYWYRQILGQKVEFLVSFYNNEISEKSEIFDDQFSVERPDGSNFTLKIRSTKLEDSAMYFCASSERLAGVTDTQYFGPGTRLTVL.

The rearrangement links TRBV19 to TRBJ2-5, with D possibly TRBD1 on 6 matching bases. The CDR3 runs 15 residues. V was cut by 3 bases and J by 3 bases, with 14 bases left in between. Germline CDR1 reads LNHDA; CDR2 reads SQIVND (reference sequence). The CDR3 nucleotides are TGTGCCAGTAGTATGCGGGCAGGGGCAAAAGAGACCCAGTACTTC. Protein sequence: CASSMRAGAKETQYF. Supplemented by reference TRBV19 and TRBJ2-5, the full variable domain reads DGGITQSPKYLFRKEGQNVTLSCEQNLNHDAMYWYRQDPGQGLRLIYYSQIVNDFQKGDIAEGYSVSREKKESFPLTVTSAQKNPTAFYLCASSMRAGAKETQYFGPGTRLLVL.

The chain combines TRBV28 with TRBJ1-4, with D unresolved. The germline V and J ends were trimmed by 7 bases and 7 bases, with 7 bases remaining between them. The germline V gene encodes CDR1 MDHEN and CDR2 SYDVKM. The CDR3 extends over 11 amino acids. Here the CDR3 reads CASMAGEKLFF. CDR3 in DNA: TGTGCCAGCATGGCCGGTGAAAAACTGTTTTTT.

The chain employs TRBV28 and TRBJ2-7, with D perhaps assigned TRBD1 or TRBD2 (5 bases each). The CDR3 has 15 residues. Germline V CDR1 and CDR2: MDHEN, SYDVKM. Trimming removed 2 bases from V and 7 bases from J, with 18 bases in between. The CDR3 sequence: CASSLIWDGTGEQYF. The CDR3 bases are TGTGCCAGCAGTTTAATTTGGGACGGAACGGGGGAGCAGTACTTC.

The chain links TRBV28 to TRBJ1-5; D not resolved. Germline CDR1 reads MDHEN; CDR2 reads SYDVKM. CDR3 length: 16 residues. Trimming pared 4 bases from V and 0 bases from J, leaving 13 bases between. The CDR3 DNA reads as TGTGCCAGCAGTTCCCTCAGCGAGTATAGCAATCAGCCCCAGCATTTT. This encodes CASSSLSEYSNQPQHF.

The CDR3 sequence: CASSDTSGNSYNEQFF. The CDR3 DNA reads as TGCGCCAGCAGTGATACTAGCGGGAACTCCTACAATGAGCAGTTCTTC. The chain has TRBV10-1 and TRBJ2-1; 10 bases are shared with TRBD2. The CDR3 loop spans 16 amino acids. Looked up from germline, CDR1 is WNHNN and CDR2 is SYGVQD (reference sequence). V lost 3 bases to trimming and J lost 0 bases; unmatched junction nucleotides: 2.

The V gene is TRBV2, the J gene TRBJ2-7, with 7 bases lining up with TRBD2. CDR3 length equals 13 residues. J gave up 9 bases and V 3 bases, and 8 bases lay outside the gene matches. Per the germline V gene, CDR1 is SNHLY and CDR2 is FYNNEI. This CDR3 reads CASSETHAGVQYF. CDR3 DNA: TGTGCCAGCAGTGAGACCCATGCGGGGGTGCAGTACTTC.

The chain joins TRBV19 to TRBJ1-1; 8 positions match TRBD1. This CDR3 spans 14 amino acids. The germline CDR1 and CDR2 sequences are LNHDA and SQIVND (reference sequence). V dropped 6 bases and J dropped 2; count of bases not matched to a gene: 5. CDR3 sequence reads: CASSLQGVNTEAFF. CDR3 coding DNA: TGTGCCAGTAGCTTACAGGGGGTCAACACTGAAGCTTTCTTT.

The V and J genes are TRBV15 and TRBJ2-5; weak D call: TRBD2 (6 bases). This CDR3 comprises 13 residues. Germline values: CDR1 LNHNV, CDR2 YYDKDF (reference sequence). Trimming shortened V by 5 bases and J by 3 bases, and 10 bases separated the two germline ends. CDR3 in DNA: TGTGCCACCAGCTTTGGGACTGAAGAGACCCAGTACTTC. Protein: CATSFGTEETQYF.

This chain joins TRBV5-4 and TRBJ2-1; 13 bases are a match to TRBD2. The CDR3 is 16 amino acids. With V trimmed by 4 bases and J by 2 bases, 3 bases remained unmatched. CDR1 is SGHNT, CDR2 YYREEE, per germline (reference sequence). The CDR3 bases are TGTGCCAGCAGCACCGGACTAGCGGGGGCCTACAATGAGCAGTTCTTC. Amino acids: CASSTGLAGAYNEQFF. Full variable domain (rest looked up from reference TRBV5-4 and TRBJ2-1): ETGVTQSPTHLIKTRGQQVTLRCSSQSGHNTVSWYQQALGQGPQFIFQYYREEENGRGNFPPRFSGLQFPNYSSELNVNALELDDSALYLCASSTGLAGAYNEQFFGPGTRLTVL.

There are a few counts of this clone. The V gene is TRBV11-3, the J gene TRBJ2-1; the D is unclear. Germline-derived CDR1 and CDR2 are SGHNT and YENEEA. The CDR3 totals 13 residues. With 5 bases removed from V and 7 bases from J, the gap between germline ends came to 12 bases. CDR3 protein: CASSGVGLNEQFF. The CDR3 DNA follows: TGTGCCAGCAGCGGGGTAGGCCTTAATGAGCAGTTCTTC.

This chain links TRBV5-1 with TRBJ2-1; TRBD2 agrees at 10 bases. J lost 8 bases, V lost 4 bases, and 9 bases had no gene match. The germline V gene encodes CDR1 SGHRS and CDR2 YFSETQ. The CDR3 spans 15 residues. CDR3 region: CASSLLAGDRYEQFF. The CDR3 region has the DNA TGCGCCAGCAGCCTCCTAGCGGGAGATCGGTATGAGCAGTTCTTC. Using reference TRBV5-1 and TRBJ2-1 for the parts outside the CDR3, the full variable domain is KAGVTQTPRYLIKTRGQQVTLSCSPISGHRSVSWYQQTPGQGLQFLFEYFSETQRNKGNFPGRFSGRQFSNSRSEMNVSTLELGDSALYLCASSLLAGDRYEQFFGPGTRLTVL.